The clone carrying this T cell receptor (beta chain) was seen at least ten times. Around 9 milliliters of peripheral blood were drawn from each donor into EDTA-treated tubes. The CDR3 covers 15 residues. V shed 6 bases and J 0 bases; nucleotides not matched to a gene: 5. From germline, CDR1 is SEHNR and CDR2 FQNEAQ (reference sequence). A second about 7 to 11 cycle PCR used barcoded and J-beta primers. A 12-random-nucleotide template-switch adaptor tagged each cDNA molecule. A single record per CDR3 protein comes from TCRdb applying MiXCR to the 5' RACE reads. The sample consists of some 690,000 distinct CDR3 sequences, 22% of them appearing once. This sample was taken from a study of blood T cells in healthy people across ages.

The receptor was derived from a man aged 65 to 79 in good health. This chain joins TRBV7-9 and TRBJ1-3, with 7 bases that match TRBD1. The sample was blood. Here the CDR3 DNA reads TGTGCCAGCAGTCGAACAGGGGACTCTGGAAACACCATATATTTT. Amino acid sequence: CASSRTGDSGNTIYF.